Included here is one T cell receptor (beta chain) sequence, with context. Its specific antigen is unknown. Being one base from a much bigger clone, this may be a read error. Reading the germline V gene gives CDR1 MGHDK and CDR2 SYGVNS. Deletion took 5 bases off V and 2 bases off J, with a span of 16 bases between the germline ends. The CDR3 starts with the cysteine, ends with the phenylalanine, and has 16 residues. Only the CDR3 DNA is retained, 48 bases long and in frame from the first base. This specimen belongs to a study of CD8+CD57+ T cells in acquired aplastic anemia (dated by TCRdb to 2016 to 2019). About the full investigation: CD8+CD57+ expansion was defined as frequency above the mean frequency observed in healthy subjects.

Genomic DNA served as template for TCR beta VDJ combination and CDR3 sequence profiling. TCR repertoire sequencing was run on an Illumina HiSeq 2000. For the original study's pipeline: Repertoires were assessed using TRBV/TRBJ rearrangement plots, CDR3 size and DJ length profiles, and Simpson's diversity index. Whichever DNA sequence was most abundant in the deep sequencing data was defined as the immunodominant clone. CDR3 amino acid sequences were screened for sharing across subjects and compared with published repertoires and the VDJdb database. In-frame beta chains were kept once TCRdb had trimmed the public reads at Q25 with fastp and called clones with MiXCR. Identical CDR3 protein sequences are pooled into one entry, listed with their most common genes and DNA. What appears here as the V and J calls and clone size reflects TCRdb's work, not the paper's. The sample contains more than 15,000 distinct CDR3 sequences, 30% to 45% of them found a single time. The top ten hold around 85% of the sample.

Flow cytometry had shown CD8+CD57+ cell expansion in the patients selected for sequencing. For about 15% of the 12 patients, enough cells were available to additionally sequence CD8+CD57+ effector memory cells. Severe acquired aplastic anemia was diagnosed in all patients according to International Study of Aplastic Anemia and Agranulocytosis and Camitta criteria. No therapy had been received by the patients at the time of blood sampling. CD8+CD57+ cells were bead-enriched, yielding a mean of about 1.5 ug of DNA. In this study, sorted CD4+ and CD8+ T cells from the blood of healthy subjects and of severe aplastic anemia patients had their TCR repertoires deep-sequenced. In the USA, patient enrollment took place under clinicaltrials.gov protocols 00001620, 01623167, 00001397, 00071045, 00081523 and 00961064. Ficoll-Paque density gradient centrifugation was used to isolate peripheral blood mononuclear cells.

Study-wide findings and limitations: Between patients and healthy controls, no significant difference in CD8+ Simpson's diversity was found (P=0.060). In patients, diversity was lower in CD8+CD57+ cells than in the total CD4+ and CD8+ cell pools. Around 30 CD8+ CDR3 sequences were found to be shared between patients and controls, but these sequences appeared to be highly expressed in patients and within the immunodominant clones of the patients.

Sequenced input: CD8+CD57+ T cells sorted from PBMCs. The cell subset or site label for this specimen denotes: bead-enriched CD8+CD57+ effector memory T cells from SAA patients. The rearranged segments are TRBV25-1 and TRBJ2-1; a weak D assignment points to TRBD2 (5 bases agree). The origin of this receptor is a human donor with aplastic anemia. The nucleotide sequence is given as TGTGCCAGCAGTCTCCCACTAGTGAGAACCTACAATGAGCAGTTCTTC. Its translation reads: CASSLPLVRTYNEQFF.